Reported below is one T cell receptor beta chain. Its recognized antigen is unknown. No much larger clone is present one base from it, and per-base qualities are unavailable. Trimmed from V: 6 bases; trimmed from J: 7 bases; junction bases lacking a gene match: 5. The germline V gene provides CDR1 MNHGY and CDR2 SVAAGI. CDR3 length: 13 amino acids, cysteine to phenylalanine. Of all the DNA, just the CDR3 is kept, 39 bases in frame from base 1. The data stem from a study of T cells in Graves' hyperthyroidism and ophthalmopathy (dated by TCRdb to between 2018 and 2021). Regarding the study in general: Peripheral blood samples were taken at the time of initial diagnosis, prior to any treatment. To identify distinguishing TCR V-J signatures, a discovery cohort of about a hundred patients was used, comprising 40 to 45 with Graves' ophthalmopathy and 57 with stable Graves' hyperthyroidism. Prospective prediction of ophthalmopathy was tested in an independent validation cohort of 18 to 20 hyperthyroidism patients and 17 patients who later progressed to ophthalmopathy. The approximately 90 discovery patients were divided at random into training and test sets in a 7:3 ratio. Thyroid tissue and blood T-cell repertoires from six Graves' hyperthyroidism patients were also compared in the study. After sampling, hyperthyroidism patients received methimazole starting at 30 mg daily, and ophthalmopathy patients received high-dose intravenous methylprednisolone. The paper reports TCR Vbeta CDR3 sequencing of approximately 140 peripheral blood samples: approximately 41 ophthalmopathy, under 80 hyperthyroidism and around 17 progressor patients.

The paper's findings and limits, for the study overall: Sample size was not statistically predetermined, and investigators were not blinded to group allocation. Blood samples also contained most of the expanded thyroid clonotypes (frequency above 0.001), which suggests that blood repertoires may reflect thyroid immune responses. A model built on a 13 V-J signature distinguished ophthalmopathy from stable hyperthyroidism, reaching 85% to 90% sensitivity and 81.08% specificity in cross-validation and 80%/75% in testing. In validation, progression to ophthalmopathy was predicted by the model with 70.59% sensitivity and 72% to 85% specificity, a median of about 6 months before onset.

A patient counted as having stable Graves' hyperthyroidism if no progression to ophthalmopathy occurred over 18 months of follow-up. The hyperthyroidism patients were between 18 and 65 years old and newly diagnosed, with a disease duration of less than 2 months. Patients with uncontrolled infections, other autoimmune diseases, pregnancy or lactation were excluded. Clinical symptoms, serum thyroxine and TRAb, thyroid ultrasound, and orbital computed tomography formed the basis for the diagnoses. Ficoll-Paque density gradient centrifugation was used to isolate PBMCs from about 10 ml of fresh peripheral blood. Total RNA was extracted using Trizol reagent, and RNA quality was assessed on an Agilent 2100 Bioanalyzer. The TCR beta CDR3 regions were amplified from RNA transcripts. The first round of RT-PCR for the TCR CDR3 was performed with the HTBI primer set and the Qiagen OneStep RT-PCR kit. Libraries were constructed in a second round of multiplex PCR, after which size selection and purification were carried out. Sequencing of the libraries was done on an Illumina HiSeq2000 using paired-end 100 bp reads. On the study's bioinformatics: Raw data were processed with SOAPnuke, discarding reads with adapters, uncalled bases, mean Phred below 15, or no exact constant-primer or identifier match. COPE v1.2.5 was used to merge high-quality paired reads, and clonotypes were defined as unique nucleotide sequences. Clonotypes were aligned to IMGT TRBV, TRBD and TRBJ reference segments using MiTCR v1.1. Analysis was restricted to V-J combinations with a frequency above 0.0001, which covered 99.2% of repertoires. A TCS score was defined as the ratio of F50 (clonal expansion) to E x V (chaos), with BLOSUM62-based TCRdist applied between CDR3 peptides within each V-J. Welch's t-statistics and random forest reduced 450 to 600 V-J features to 10 to 15, which were used in a naive Bayes classifier (R e1071). TCRdb reprocessed the public reads (quality trimming at Q25 with fastp, clone calling with MiXCR) and kept in-frame beta chains. A single entry per CDR3 protein holds the most common genes and DNA from its merged rows. For this entry, the V and J calls and clone size follow TCRdb and not the study's own pipeline. This sample has under 700,000 distinct CDR3 sequences in its table, and over 15% of those were observed once. Approximately 18% of the sample is held by the ten biggest clonotypes.

The sequence was obtained from a woman between 18 and 29 years old with Graves' hyperthyroidism. Sequenced material: blood. The V gene is TRBV6-9 and the J gene is TRBJ1-4; 7 central nucleotides agree with TRBD1. CDR3 region: CASRPGGFEKLFF. The bases are TGTGCCAGCAGACCAGGGGGGTTTGAAAAACTGTTTTTT.